This T cell receptor beta chain came from a study of siplizumab effects on memory and regulatory T cells. Findings and caveats of the study: No naive or memory phenotype could be assigned to roughly 75-96% of proliferating clones. Tregs proliferating in siplizumab cultures lacked confirmation of their suppressive function. Where siplizumab was present, mappable alloreactive CD4+ clones averaged about 70% Treg-derived, compared with more than 25% in controls.

Assaying covered 100,000 or so TCR templates per sample. The data were produced by immunoSEQ multiplex PCR, yet TCRdb's version contains in-frame clones alone and is incomplete. The top ten clones hold over 5.5% of a sample with tens of thousands of clones, approximately 93% of them seen once. The CDR3 extends over 16 amino acids. Trimming removed 2 bases from V and 3 bases from J; junction bases left unmatched: 6. Germline CDR1 and CDR2: SEHNR and FQNEAQ (reference sequence). For this clone: Its antigen remains unknown.

This sequence originates from a human donor in good health. This chain links TRBV7-9 with TRBJ2-2, with 7 bases fitting TRBD2. Specimen: CD8+ T cells sorted from blood. The DNA for the CDR3 is TGTGCCAGCAGCTTACATTCCCGGGGGGACACCGGGGAGCTGTTTTTT. Amino acids: CASSLHSRGDTGELFF.